The clone carrying this T cell receptor (beta chain) has only a few counts. Its antigen is unknown. These data come from a study of T cells in localized non-small cell lung cancer. Study-level results: Uninvolved adjacent lung showed peak T cell clonality, exceeding tumor.

Germline CDR1 reads LNHDA; CDR2 reads SQIVND (reference sequence). The V end lost 9 bases, the J end lost 4 bases, and 9 bases lay between the germline ends. This CDR3 has 11 residues. Data came from immunoSEQ multiplex PCR; TCRdb stores just in-frame clones and leaves some out. The repertoire holds approximately 33,000 clones, with around 90% as singletons. The rearrangement uses TRBV19 and TRBJ1-2; D not certain. The clonotype originates from a female donor older than 55 with stage I lung adenocarcinoma. The sample here was peripheral blood, taken before any cancer treatment. This CDR3 reads CASGLGYGYTF. In nucleotides, the CDR3 is TGTGCCAGCGGGCTAGGCTATGGCTACACCTTC.